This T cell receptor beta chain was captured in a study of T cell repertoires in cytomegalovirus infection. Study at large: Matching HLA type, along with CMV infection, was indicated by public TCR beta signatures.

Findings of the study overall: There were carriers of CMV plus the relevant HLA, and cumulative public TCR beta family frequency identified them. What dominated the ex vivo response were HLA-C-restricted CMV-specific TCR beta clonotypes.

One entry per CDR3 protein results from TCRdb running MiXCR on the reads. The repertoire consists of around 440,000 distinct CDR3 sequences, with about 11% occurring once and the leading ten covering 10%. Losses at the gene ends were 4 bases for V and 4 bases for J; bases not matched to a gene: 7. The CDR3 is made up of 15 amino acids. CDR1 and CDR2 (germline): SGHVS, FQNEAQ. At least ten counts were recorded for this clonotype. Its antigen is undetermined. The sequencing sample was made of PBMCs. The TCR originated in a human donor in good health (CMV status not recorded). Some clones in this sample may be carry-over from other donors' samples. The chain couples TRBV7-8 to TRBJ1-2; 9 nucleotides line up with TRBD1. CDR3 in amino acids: CASSSTGGRGYGYTF. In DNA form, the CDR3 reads TGTGCCAGCAGCTCGACAGGGGGAAGGGGCTATGGCTACACCTTC.